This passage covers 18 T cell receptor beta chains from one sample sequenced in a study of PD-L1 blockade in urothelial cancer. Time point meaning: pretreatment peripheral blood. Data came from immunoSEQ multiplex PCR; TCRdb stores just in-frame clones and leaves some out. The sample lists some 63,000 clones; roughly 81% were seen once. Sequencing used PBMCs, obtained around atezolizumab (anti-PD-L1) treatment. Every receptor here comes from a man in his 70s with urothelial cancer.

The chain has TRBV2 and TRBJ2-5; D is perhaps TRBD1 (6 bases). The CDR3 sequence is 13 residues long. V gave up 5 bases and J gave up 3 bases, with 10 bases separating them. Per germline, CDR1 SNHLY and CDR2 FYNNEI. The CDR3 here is CASSSNREETQYF. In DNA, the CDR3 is TGTGCCAGCAGTTCCAACAGGGAAGAGACCCAGTACTTC.

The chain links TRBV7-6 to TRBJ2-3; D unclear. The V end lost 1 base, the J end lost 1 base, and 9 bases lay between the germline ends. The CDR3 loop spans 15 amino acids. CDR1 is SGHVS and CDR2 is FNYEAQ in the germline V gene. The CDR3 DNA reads TGTGCCAGCAGCTTAGGGGCATTTGGCACAGATACGCAGTATTTT. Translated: CASSLGAFGTDTQYF.

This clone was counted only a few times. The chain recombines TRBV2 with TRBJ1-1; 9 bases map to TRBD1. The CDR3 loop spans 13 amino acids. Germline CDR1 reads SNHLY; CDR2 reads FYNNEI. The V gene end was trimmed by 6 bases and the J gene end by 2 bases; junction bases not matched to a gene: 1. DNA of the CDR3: TGTGCCAGCAGACAGGGGGCTAACACTGAAGCTTTCTTT. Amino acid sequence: CASRQGANTEAFF.

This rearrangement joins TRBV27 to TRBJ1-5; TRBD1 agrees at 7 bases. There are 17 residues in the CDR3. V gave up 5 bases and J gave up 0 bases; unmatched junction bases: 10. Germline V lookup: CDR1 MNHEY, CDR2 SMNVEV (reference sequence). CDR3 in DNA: TGTGCCAGCAGTCCTCGGGACAGTCATTATAGCAATCAGCCCCAGCATTTT. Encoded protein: CASSPRDSHYSNQPQHF.

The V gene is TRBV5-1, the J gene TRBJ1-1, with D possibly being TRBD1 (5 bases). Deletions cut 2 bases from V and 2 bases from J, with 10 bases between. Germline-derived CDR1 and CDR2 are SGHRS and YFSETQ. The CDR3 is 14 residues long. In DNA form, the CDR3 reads TGCGCCAGCAGCTTTGGGGGGGAAAACACTGAAGCTTTCTTT. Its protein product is CASSFGGENTEAFF.

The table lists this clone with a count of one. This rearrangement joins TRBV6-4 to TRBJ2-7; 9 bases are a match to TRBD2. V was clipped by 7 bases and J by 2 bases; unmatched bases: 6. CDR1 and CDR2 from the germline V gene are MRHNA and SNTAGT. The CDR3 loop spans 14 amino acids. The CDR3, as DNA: TGTGCCAGCACACGACTAGCGGAGGCCTACGAGCAGTACTTC. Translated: CASTRLAEAYEQYF.

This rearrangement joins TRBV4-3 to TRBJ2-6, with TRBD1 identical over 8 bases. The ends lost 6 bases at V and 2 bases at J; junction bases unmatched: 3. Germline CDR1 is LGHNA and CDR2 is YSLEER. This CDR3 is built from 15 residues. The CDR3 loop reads CASSLQGAGANVLTF. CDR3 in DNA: TGCGCCAGCAGTCTACAGGGGGCTGGGGCCAACGTCCTGACTTTC.

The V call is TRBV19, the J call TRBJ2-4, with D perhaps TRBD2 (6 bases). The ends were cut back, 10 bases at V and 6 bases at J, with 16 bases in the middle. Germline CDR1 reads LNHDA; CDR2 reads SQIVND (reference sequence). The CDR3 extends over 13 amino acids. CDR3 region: CATRFPGGNIQYF. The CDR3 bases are TGTGCCACCCGATTCCCCGGGGGAAACATTCAGTACTTC. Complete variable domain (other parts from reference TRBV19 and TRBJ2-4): DGGITQSPKYLFRKEGQNVTLSCEQNLNHDAMYWYRQDPGQGLRLIYYSQIVNDFQKGDIAEGYSVSREKKESFPLTVTSAQKNPTAFYLCATRFPGGNIQYFGAGTRLSVL.

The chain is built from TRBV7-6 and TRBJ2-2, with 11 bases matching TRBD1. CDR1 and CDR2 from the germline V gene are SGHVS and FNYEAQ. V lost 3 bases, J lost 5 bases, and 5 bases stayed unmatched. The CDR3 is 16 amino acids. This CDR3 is CASSFGRDRGTGELFF. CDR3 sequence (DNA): TGTGCCAGCAGCTTCGGCAGGGACAGGGGGACCGGGGAGCTGTTTTTT. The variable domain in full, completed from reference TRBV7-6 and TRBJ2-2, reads GAGVSQSPRYKVTKRGQDVALRCDPISGHVSLYWYRQALGQGPEFLTYFNYEAQQDKSGLPNDRFSAERPEGSISTLTIQRTEQRDSAMYRCASSFGRDRGTGELFFGEGSRLTVL.

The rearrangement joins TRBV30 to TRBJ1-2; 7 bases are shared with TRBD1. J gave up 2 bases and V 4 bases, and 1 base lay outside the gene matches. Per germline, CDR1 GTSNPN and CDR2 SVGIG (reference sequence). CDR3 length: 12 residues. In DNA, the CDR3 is TGTGCCTGGATGGGACAGAACTATGGCTACACCTTC. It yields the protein CAWMGQNYGYTF.

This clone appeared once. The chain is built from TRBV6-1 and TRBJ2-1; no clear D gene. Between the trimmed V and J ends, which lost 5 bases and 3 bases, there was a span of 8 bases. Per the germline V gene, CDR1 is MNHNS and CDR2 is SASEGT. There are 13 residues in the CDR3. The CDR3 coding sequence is TGTGCCAGCAGTCCCCCGGGCTACAATGAGCAGTTCTTC. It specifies CASSPPGYNEQFF.

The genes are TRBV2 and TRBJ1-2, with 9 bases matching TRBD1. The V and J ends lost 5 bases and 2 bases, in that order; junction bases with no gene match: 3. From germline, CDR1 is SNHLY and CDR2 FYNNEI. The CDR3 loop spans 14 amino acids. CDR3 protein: CASSSGQGNYGYTF. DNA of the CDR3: TGTGCCAGCAGTTCCGGACAGGGGAACTATGGCTACACCTTC.

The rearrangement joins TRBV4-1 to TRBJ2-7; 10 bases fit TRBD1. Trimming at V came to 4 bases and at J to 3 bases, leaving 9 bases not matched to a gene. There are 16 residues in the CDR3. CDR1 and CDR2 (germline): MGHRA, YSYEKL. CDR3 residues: CASSLQDRTGGYEQYF. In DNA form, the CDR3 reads TGCGCCAGCAGCCTTCAGGACCGGACAGGGGGCTACGAGCAGTACTTC.

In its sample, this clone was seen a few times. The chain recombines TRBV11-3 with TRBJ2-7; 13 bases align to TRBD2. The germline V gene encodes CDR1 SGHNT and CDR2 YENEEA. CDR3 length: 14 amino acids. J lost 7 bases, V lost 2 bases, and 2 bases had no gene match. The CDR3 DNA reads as TGTGCCAGCAGCTTATCGGGACTAGCGGGAGAGCAGTACTTC. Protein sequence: CASSLSGLAGEQYF.

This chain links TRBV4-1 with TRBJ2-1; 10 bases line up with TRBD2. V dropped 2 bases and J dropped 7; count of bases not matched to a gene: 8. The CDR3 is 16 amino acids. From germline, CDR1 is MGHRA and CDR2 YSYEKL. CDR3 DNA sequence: TGCGCCAGCAGCCAATTTCTAGCGGGAGTAGGGAATGAGCAGTTCTTC. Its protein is CASSQFLAGVGNEQFF.

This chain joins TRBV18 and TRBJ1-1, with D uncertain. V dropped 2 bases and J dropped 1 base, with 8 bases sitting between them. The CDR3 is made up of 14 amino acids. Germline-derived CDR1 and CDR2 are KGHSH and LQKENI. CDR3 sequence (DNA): TGTGCCAGCTCACCAGGAGTACAGAACACTGAAGCTTTCTTT. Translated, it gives CASSPGVQNTEAFF.

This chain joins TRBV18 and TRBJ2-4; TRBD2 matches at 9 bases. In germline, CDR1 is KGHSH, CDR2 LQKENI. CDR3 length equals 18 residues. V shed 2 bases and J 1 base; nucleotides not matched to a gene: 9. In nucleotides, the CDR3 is TGTGCCAGCTCACCATTACCGGCAGCGGGAGGTGCCAAAAACATTCAGTACTTC. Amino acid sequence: CASSPLPAAGGAKNIQYF.

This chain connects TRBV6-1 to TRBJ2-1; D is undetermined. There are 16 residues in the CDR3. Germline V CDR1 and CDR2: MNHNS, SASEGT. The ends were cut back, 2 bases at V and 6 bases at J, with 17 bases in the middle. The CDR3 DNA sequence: TGTGCCAGCAGTGAAATGGGTCTCCTTTCGGGCAATGAGCAGTTCTTC. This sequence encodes CASSEMGLLSGNEQFF.